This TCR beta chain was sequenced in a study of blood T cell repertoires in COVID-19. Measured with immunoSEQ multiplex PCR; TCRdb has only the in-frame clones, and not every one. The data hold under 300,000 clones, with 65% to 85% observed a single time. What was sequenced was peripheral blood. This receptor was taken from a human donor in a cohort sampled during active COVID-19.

This chain's CDR3 is CASLPRETSGYEQYF. CDR3 in DNA: TGTGCCAGCCTACCTAGGGAGACTAGCGGCTACGAGCAGTACTTC. J is TRBJ2-7 and V is TRBV7-8; 9 nucleotides line up with TRBD2. CDR3 length: 15 amino acids. Trimming took 8 bases from V and 3 from J; bases not matched to a gene: 11. Germline loops: CDR1 SGHVS, CDR2 FQNEAQ.